One T cell receptor beta chain is described in this entry. Its antigen is as yet unknown. V lost 3 bases and J 8 bases, leaving 11 bases between the germline ends. This CDR3 spans 13 amino acids. Germline CDR1 is LGHNT and CDR2 is FRNRAP. A sample-barcoded 5' primer and a J-beta primer mix were used in a second PCR of roughly 7 to 12 cycles. MiXCR was run by TCRdb on the 5' RACE reads, yielding one entry per CDR3 protein. The table records nearly 800,000 distinct CDR3 sequences, 56% of them present only once. This record comes from a study of blood T cells in healthy people across ages. Study-level points and caveats: Diversity was estimated from one million T cells, and these estimates were considered underestimates. Higher diversity and more naive CD4+ cells were features of long-lived donors, compared to aged donors.

V usage is TRBV12-5 and J usage is TRBJ2-1; D unclear. Material for sequencing was blood. The TCR sequence derives from a man between 35 and 55 years old in good health. CDR3 nucleotides: TGTGCTAGTGGTTTCGCAGAGCTCGATGAGCAGTTCTTC. It specifies CASGFAELDEQFF.